Listed below are T cell receptor beta chains from one sample, sequenced in a study of T cells in Graves' hyperthyroidism and ophthalmopathy. TCRdb independently ran MiXCR on the multiplex PCR reads; one entry per CDR3 protein. Here the sample spans around 480,000 distinct CDR3 sequences, roughly 14% being singletons. The sequenced sample consisted of blood. These receptors came from a woman aged 18-29 years with Graves' hyperthyroidism. Each CDR3 is given without its conserved first and last residue.

v_gene | CDR3aa
TRBV4-2 | ASSPVGNTEAF
TRBV2 | ASGLPPLH
TRBV11-2 | ASSLDPTIVYEQF
TRBV11-2 | ASNPGISYNEQF
TRBV20-1 | SARGGRGNSPLH
TRBV12-3/TRBV12-4 | ASSQPWDRGPYGYT
TRBV20-1 | SASLAGTDTQY
TRBV27 | ASSLYGTELQETQY
TRBV30 | AWRALAGRDYEQY
TRBV2 | ASRLAGPTDTQY
TRBV19 | ASSYGTVNQPQH
TRBV11-2 | ASRTLQGNTGELF
TRBV3-1 | ASSGGEATSGDTDTQY
TRBV15 | ATSRTSGIGNEQF
TRBV7-3 | ASSLGTRKIDTQY
TRBV19 | ASSTGTGGILRPQH
TRBV29-1 | SVEWRTGRYGYT
TRBV6-1 | ASSELNYGYT
TRBV11-3 | ASSPNRLAGVRTGELF
TRBV29-1 | SVEVSGWSTEAF
TRBV19 | ASSIGTGVASYEQY
TRBV11-2 | ASSQGVPNQPQH
TRBV20-1 | SATRTAEAF
TRBV20-1 | SAEGTDDQPQH
TRBV7-6 | ASSLQLSEPNTEAF
TRBV11-2 | ASSSRLVGYEQY
TRBV27 | ASSLSGGYYT
TRBV29-1 | SAGQTEAF
TRBV18 | ASSRESIGHYEQY